A single sample is the source of the 5 T cell receptor beta chains below, sequenced in a study of T cell responses to AZD1222 COVID-19 vaccine. Clones were sequenced by immunoSEQ multiplex PCR, and TCRdb holds only the in-frame ones, with some missing. This table holds fewer than 200,000 clones, around nine tenths found once. The sample was peripheral blood, taken on day 0 of AZD1222 vaccination. Source of these receptors: an adult in good health.

This clone appeared a single time. The gene calls are TRBV2 and TRBJ2-1; 13 nucleotides line up with TRBD2. This CDR3 spans 14 amino acids. V trimming: 7 bases; J trimming: 9 bases; junction bases outside the gene matches: 6. CDR1 is SNHLY, CDR2 FYNNEI, per germline. CDR3 sequence (DNA): TGTGCCAGCAATCTAAGGACTAGCGGGGGTGAGCAGTTCTTC. Translation: CASNLRTSGGEQFF.

V usage is TRBV18 and J usage is TRBJ1-4; tentatively, D is TRBD1 (5 bases). The CDR3 totals 16 residues. V gave up 2 bases and J gave up 5 bases, with 15 bases separating them. Germline assignment: CDR1 KGHSH and CDR2 LQKENI. This CDR3 is CASSPALGVLNEKLFF. The CDR3 bases are TGTGCCAGCTCACCAGCTTTGGGGGTTTTGAATGAAAAACTGTTTTTT.

The CDR3: CASSPLGMGEKLFF. The CDR3 coding sequence is TGTGCCAGCTCACCACTTGGGATGGGGGAAAAACTGTTTTTT. The chain carries TRBV18 and TRBJ1-4; D is unresolved. CDR1 and CDR2 from the germline V gene are KGHSH and LQKENI. V lost 1 base to trimming and J lost 8 bases, with 11 bases between them. CDR3 length: 14 residues.

The chain combines TRBV10-1 with TRBJ1-2; D perhaps matches TRBD1 (5 bases). Looked up from germline, CDR1 is WNHNN and CDR2 is SYGVQD (reference sequence). CDR3 size: 15 residues. The V gene lost 10 bases and the J gene lost 8 bases, with 26 bases spanning the gap. The CDR3 protein is CATLGRCVQVSGYTF. CDR3 nucleotide sequence: TGCGCCACTCTGGGACGGTGTGTTCAAGTATCCGGCTACACCTTC.

The chain uses TRBV5-6 and TRBJ1-5; 8 nucleotides line up with TRBD1. Trimming cost V 1 base and J 5 bases; bases outside gene matches: 8. Germline loops: CDR1 SGHDT, CDR2 YYEEEE. This CDR3 comprises 16 residues. The DNA of the CDR3 is TGTGCCAGCAGCTTGAGGGTGACAGGGGTGGATCAGCCCCAGCATTTT. It is translated as CASSLRVTGVDQPQHF.